This TCR beta chain was captured by sequencing in a study of T-cell memory formation after mild COVID-19. Sample barcodes and UMIs were carried by the TCR alpha and TCR beta cDNA libraries that 5'RACE generated with constant-segment primers. TCRdb itself ran the 5' RACE reads through MiXCR, one entry per CDR3 protein. The table lists approximately 560,000 distinct CDR3 sequences, 17% of them singletons. Comments on this clonotype: Its specificity is unknown.

General study findings and limits: Clones that contracted from day 15 to 85 were balanced CD4/CD8, while later expanders leaned CD4+.

The J segment lost 2 bases and the V segment lost 4 bases, leaving 5 bases of the junction unmatched. Germline V lookup: CDR1 SNHLY, CDR2 FYNNEI. The CDR3 covers 15 residues. This TCR was recovered from an adult woman who had mild COVID-19 (a few samples of this study predate the infection). Cell type and time point are not known. Material for sequencing was PBMCs or a T cell subset sorted from them (not recorded which). The gene calls are TRBV2 and TRBJ2-1, with TRBD2 matching 7 bases. CDR3 DNA: TGTGCCAGCAGTGGGAATGCGGGAGCCTACAATGAGCAGTTCTTC. It specifies CASSGNAGAYNEQFF.